This T cell receptor beta chain was recovered during a study of blood T cell repertoires in COVID-19. Study as a whole: The United States, Italy and Spain supplied acute and convalescent COVID-19 samples. T cells, B-cell-depleted T cells, or PBMCs supplied cDNA or gDNA.

In the original workflow: Reference gene primers were amplified, and this amplification served to estimate nucleated cell counts. Profiled with immunoSEQ multiplex PCR; TCRdb holds only in-frame clones, not every one. V and J calls and clone size are as listed in that table; D and trimming were resolved from the DNA. This sample yields more than 80,000 clones, of which 70% to 80% are seen a single time; about 15% belongs to the top ten. This CDR3 spans 13 amino acids. V shed 0 bases and J shed 7 bases, with 7 bases lying between them. Germline values: CDR1 SGHNT, CDR2 YYREEE (reference sequence). The clonotype comes from a human donor in a cohort sampled during active COVID-19. The V call is TRBV5-4, the J call TRBJ1-4; D gene uncertain. Source material: peripheral blood. CDR3 bases: TGTGCCAGCAGCTTGGTAGGCGGTGAAAAACTGTTTTTT. Encoded protein: CASSLVGGEKLFF. Combining the CDR3 with reference TRBV5-4 and TRBJ1-4 gives the whole variable domain ETGVTQSPTHLIKTRGQQVTLRCSSQSGHNTVSWYQQALGQGPQFIFQYYREEENGRGNFPPRFSGLQFPNYSSELNVNALELDDSALYLCASSLVGGEKLFFGSGTQLSVL.